This entry describes one T cell receptor beta chain. TCRdb's copy holds only in-frame clones and misses some; the assay was immunoSEQ multiplex PCR. The sample holds 150,000 to 200,000 clones, roughly 94% seen once. The data were obtained in a study of control samples from healthy donors and cancer patients. V was trimmed by 8 bases and J by 5 bases, leaving 13 bases between them. Germline CDR1 and CDR2: SQVTM and ANQGSEA. CDR3 size: 13 residues. V and J are TRBV29-1 and TRBJ1-6; possible D gene TRBD1, 5 bases. The sequence derives from a woman in her forties in good health. Sequencing used blood. The CDR3 here is CSTRDGDNSPLHF. The CDR3 region has the DNA TGCAGCACCCGGGACGGTGATAATTCACCCCTCCACTTT.